This TCR beta chain was obtained from a study of OX40 agonist ivuxolimab in advanced cancers. Patients with autoimmune history or systemic immunosuppression were excluded. Assay: immunoSEQ multiplex PCR; the TCRdb copy retains only in-frame clones and omits some. The sample records 60,000 or so clones, approximately 91% being singletons. Per germline, CDR1 SGHTA and CDR2 FQGNSA. The V segment lost 5 bases and the J segment 4 bases; nucleotides outside the gene matches: 7. The CDR3 runs 15 residues. The TCR was taken from an adult with an advanced solid tumor such as melanoma, head and neck, liver or kidney cancer. The sequences come from CD4+ or CD8+ T cells sorted from blood, collected in a trial of the OX40 agonist ivuxolimab. This chain connects TRBV7-2 to TRBJ2-1; TRBD1 agrees at 8 bases. The CDR3 sequence: CASSTDRAQYNEQFF. Here the CDR3 DNA reads TGTGCCAGCAGCACGGACAGGGCCCAATACAATGAGCAGTTCTTC.